These 18 T cell receptor beta chains originate from one sample sequenced in a study of response to subunit inactivated influenza vaccine. TCRdb ran MiXCR on the RT-PCR reads and lists one entry per CDR3 protein. The table shows about 500,000 distinct CDR3 sequences, with 16% occurring only once. The starting material was CD4+ T cells sorted from PBMCs, obtained less than 30 months after vaccination. The receptors here all came from a man between 50 and 69 years old who received an inactivated influenza vaccine.

This clonotype was observed a few times. J is TRBJ1-4 and V is TRBV3-1, with 9 bases fitting TRBD1. CDR1 is LGHDT, CDR2 YNNKEL, per germline (reference sequence). The CDR3 runs 16 residues. V shed 2 bases and J 0 bases; nucleotides not matched to a gene: 1. CDR3 bases: TGTGCCAGCAGCCAATGGGACAGGGCAACTAATGAAAAACTGTTTTTT. It specifies CASSQWDRATNEKLFF.

V is TRBV6-5 and J is TRBJ1-1; maybe TRBD1 (5 bases). CDR1 MNHEY and CDR2 SVGAGI come from the germline V gene. The CDR3 sequence is 16 residues long. The V end lost 3 bases, the J end lost 2 bases, and 16 bases lay between the germline ends. This CDR3 reads CASSYSPGGLNTEAFF. The CDR3 coding sequence is TGTGCCAGCAGTTATTCGCCTGGGGGGTTAAACACTGAAGCTTTCTTT.

The table lists this clonotype with a few counts. DNA of the CDR3: TGTGCCAGCAGCCCGGATGGGCGGGGTAACTATGGCTACACCTTC. Its translation is CASSPDGRGNYGYTF. The chain recombines TRBV28 with TRBJ1-2; D remains ambiguous. In germline, CDR1 is MDHEN, CDR2 SYDVKM. Trimming left V 6 bases short and J 1 base short, with 15 bases between. The CDR3 contains 15 residues.

This clonotype was detected many times. This chain joins TRBV12-3 or TRBV12-4 and TRBJ2-7, with 7 bases lining up with TRBD2. The J segment lost 3 bases and the V segment lost 6 bases, leaving 11 bases of the junction unmatched. CDR3 length: 15 amino acids. Here the CDR3 reads CASRSDKGLIYEQYF. In DNA, the CDR3 is TGTGCCAGCAGAAGTGATAAGGGACTAATCTACGAGCAGTACTTC.

The chain is built from TRBV28 and TRBJ1-5; D ambiguous. This CDR3 region has 13 residues. V lost 10 bases and J lost 3, with 13 bases in between. Germline CDR1 is MDHEN and CDR2 is SYDVKM. CDR3 nucleotide sequence: TGTGCCACCTTCACTACCTTCAATCAGCCCCAGCATTTT. Translation gives CATFTTFNQPQHF.

This rearrangement joins TRBV5-1 to TRBJ2-3; 10 bases agree with TRBD2. Germline assignment: CDR1 SGHRS and CDR2 YFSETQ. This CDR3 has 16 residues. V shed 0 bases, J shed 3 bases, and the junction held 4 bases outside the gene matches. The DNA for the CDR3 is TGCGCCAGCAGCTTGGCCGTGACTAGCGGGACAGATACGCAGTATTTT. Translation: CASSLAVTSGTDTQYF. The whole variable domain, remainder taken from reference TRBV5-1 and TRBJ2-3, is KAGVTQTPRYLIKTRGQQVTLSCSPISGHRSVSWYQQTPGQGLQFLFEYFSETQRNKGNFPGRFSGRQFSNSRSEMNVSTLELGDSALYLCASSLAVTSGTDTQYFGPGTRLTVL.

The table lists this clonotype with a few counts. The V and J genes are TRBV6-5 and TRBJ2-3; 11 bases fit TRBD2. V shed 4 bases and J 5 bases; nucleotides not matched to a gene: 11. The CDR3 is made up of 17 amino acids. Per germline, CDR1 MNHEY and CDR2 SVGAGI. The CDR3 DNA is TGTGCCAGCAGTTCCGGTGTTAGCGGGGGGGCCGTAGATACGCAGTATTTT. This sequence encodes CASSSGVSGGAVDTQYF.

This clonotype was counted at least ten times. The genes are TRBV6-5 and TRBJ2-1; no clear D. Trimming took 6 bases from V and 4 from J, leaving 7 bases between them. The germline V gene has CDR1 MNHEY and CDR2 SVGAGI. The CDR3 has 12 residues. The CDR3 reads CASRGRYNEQFF. The CDR3 DNA is TGTGCCAGCAGAGGACGATACAATGAGCAGTTCTTC.

The V and J genes are TRBV10-2 and TRBJ2-5; D is perhaps TRBD2 (5 bases). V was pared by 5 bases and J by 4 bases, with 17 bases between. The V gene's germline CDR1 is WSHSY and CDR2 SAAADI. This CDR3 spans 15 amino acids. CDR3 nucleotide sequence: TGCGCCAGCAGTCCAAGTCTCCGGGGATTAGAGACCCAGTACTTC. Residues: CASSPSLRGLETQYF.

This chain uses TRBV3-1 with TRBJ2-5, with 11 nucleotides matching TRBD1. The CDR3 is made up of 15 amino acids. J gave up 6 bases and V 4 bases, and 7 bases lay outside the gene matches. From germline, CDR1 is LGHDT and CDR2 YNNKEL (reference sequence). The CDR3 DNA reads as TGTGCCAGCAGCCCTGGACAGGGGGCTTTAAAGACCCAGTACTTC. The encoded protein is CASSPGQGALKTQYF.

This chain links TRBV29-1 with TRBJ2-1; D is undetermined. The CDR3 has 12 amino acids. Germline-derived CDR1 and CDR2 are SQVTM and ANQGSEA. V was clipped by 0 bases and J by 15 bases, with 15 bases between them. DNA of the CDR3: TGCAGCGTTGAAGATCCACGCTGGTCAGGGTTCTTC. Protein: CSVEDPRWSGFF.

The chain uses TRBV5-1 and TRBJ2-7; D unresolved. V was clipped by 2 bases and J by 0 bases, with 15 bases between them. CDR1 and CDR2 (germline): SGHRS, YFSETQ. This CDR3 contains 16 residues. The CDR3 reads CASSFFDHPSSYEQYF. For the CDR3, the DNA is TGCGCCAGCAGCTTCTTCGATCACCCGAGCTCCTACGAGCAGTACTTC.

The chain couples TRBV24-1 to TRBJ2-1; 8 bases are shared with TRBD2. In germline, CDR1 is KGHDR, CDR2 SFDVKD. The CDR3 is 16 amino acids. V trimming: 3 bases; J trimming: 3 bases; junction bases outside the gene matches: 6. The CDR3 region has the DNA TGTGCCACCAGTGATGCGAGCGGGAGAAGCTACAATGAGCAGTTCTTC. It is translated as CATSDASGRSYNEQFF.

This clonotype was seen repeatedly, ten times or more. The V gene is TRBV3-1, the J gene TRBJ2-5; D possibly uses TRBD1 or TRBD2 (5 bases each). Per germline, CDR1 LGHDT and CDR2 YNNKEL (reference sequence). The V and J ends lost 8 bases and 0 bases respectively, with 13 bases between them. The CDR3 has 14 amino acids. The CDR3: CASEGIPYQETQYF. In DNA, the CDR3 is TGTGCCAGCGAGGGGATTCCATACCAAGAGACCCAGTACTTC.

The chain combines TRBV20-1 with TRBJ2-1; 12 positions match TRBD2. The length of the CDR3 is 18 residues. Per the germline V gene, CDR1 is DFQATT and CDR2 is SNEGSKA (reference sequence). With 5 bases clipped from V and 1 base from J, the junction kept 12 bases outside the gene matches. DNA for the CDR3: TGCAGTGCTCTGGCACTAGCGGGGGGTGCCTCGTCCTACAATGAGCAGTTCTTC. Encoded protein: CSALALAGGASSYNEQFF.

The genes are TRBV28 and TRBJ2-5; D is unclear. The V end lost 6 bases, the J end lost 7 bases, and 15 bases lay between the germline ends. CDR1 MDHEN and CDR2 SYDVKM come from the germline V gene. The CDR3 totals 13 residues. CDR3 coding DNA: TGTGCCAGCAGCGAGGCCCCGCGATGGACCCAGTACTTC. Its protein is CASSEAPRWTQYF.

The chain recombines TRBV20-1 with TRBJ2-1, with 10 bases fitting TRBD2. The CDR3 contains 16 residues. The V gene's germline CDR1 is DFQATT and CDR2 SNEGSKA (reference sequence). Losses at the gene ends were 5 bases for V and 0 bases for J; bases not matched to a gene: 7. The CDR3 is CSAHRTSGSSYNEQFF. Here the CDR3 DNA reads TGCAGTGCTCATAGGACTAGCGGAAGCTCCTACAATGAGCAGTTCTTC.

This clonotype was detected only a few times. The chain combines TRBV15 with TRBJ2-4; tentatively, D is TRBD2 (5 bases). The CDR3 extends over 17 amino acids. The germline V gene encodes CDR1 LNHNV and CDR2 YYDKDF (reference sequence). The V end was cut by 5 bases, the J end by 2 bases, with 19 bases between. This CDR3 reads CATSEGSALITKNIQYF. The CDR3 DNA reads as TGTGCCACCAGCGAGGGTAGCGCACTAATAACCAAAAACATTCAGTACTTC.